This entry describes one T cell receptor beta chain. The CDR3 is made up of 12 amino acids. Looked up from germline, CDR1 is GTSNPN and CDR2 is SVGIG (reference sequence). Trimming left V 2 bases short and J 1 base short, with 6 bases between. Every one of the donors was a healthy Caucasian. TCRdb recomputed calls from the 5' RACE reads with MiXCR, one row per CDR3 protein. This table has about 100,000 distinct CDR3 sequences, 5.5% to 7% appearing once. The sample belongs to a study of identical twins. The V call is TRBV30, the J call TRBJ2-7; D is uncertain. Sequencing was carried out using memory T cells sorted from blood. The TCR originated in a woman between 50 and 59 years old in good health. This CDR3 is CAWSRISYEQYF. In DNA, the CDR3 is TGTGCCTGGAGTCGAATTTCCTACGAGCAGTACTTC.